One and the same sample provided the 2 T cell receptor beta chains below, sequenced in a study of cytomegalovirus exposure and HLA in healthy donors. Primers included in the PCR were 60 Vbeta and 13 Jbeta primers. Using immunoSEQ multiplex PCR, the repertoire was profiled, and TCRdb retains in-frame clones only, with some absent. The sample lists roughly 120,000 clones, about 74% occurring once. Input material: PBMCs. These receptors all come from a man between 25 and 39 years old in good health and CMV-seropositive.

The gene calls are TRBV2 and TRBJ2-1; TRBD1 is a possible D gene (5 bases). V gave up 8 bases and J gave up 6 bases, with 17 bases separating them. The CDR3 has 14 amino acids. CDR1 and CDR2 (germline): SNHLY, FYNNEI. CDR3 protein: CASGSQGVLNEQFF. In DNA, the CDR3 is TGTGCCAGCGGCAGTCAGGGCGTCCTCAATGAGCAGTTCTTC.

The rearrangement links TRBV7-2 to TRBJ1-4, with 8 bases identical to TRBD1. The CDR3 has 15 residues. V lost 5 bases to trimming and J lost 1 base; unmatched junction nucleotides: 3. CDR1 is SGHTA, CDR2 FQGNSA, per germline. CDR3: CASSTTGGTNEKLFF. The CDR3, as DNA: TGTGCCAGCAGCACTACAGGGGGAACTAATGAAAAACTGTTTTTT.